This section outlines one TCR beta chain sequence together with its context. TCRdb ran MiXCR on the 5' RACE reads and lists one entry per CDR3 protein. The top ten clones hold around 1.4% of a sample with about 64,000 distinct CDR3 sequences, about 19% of them seen once. The data belong to a study of HIV-infected patients and healthy controls. CDR3 length: 13 residues. Trimming took 2 bases from V and 5 from J, leaving 9 bases between them. CDR1 is MGHRA and CDR2 is YSYEKL in the germline V gene. J is TRBJ1-1 and V is TRBV4-1; D ambiguous. The sample consisted of CD4+ T cells from blood. This receptor was taken from a human donor in good health. The CDR3 bases are TGCGCCAGCAGCCAAATAGGAGGAACTGAAGCTTTCTTT. Translation: CASSQIGGTEAFF.